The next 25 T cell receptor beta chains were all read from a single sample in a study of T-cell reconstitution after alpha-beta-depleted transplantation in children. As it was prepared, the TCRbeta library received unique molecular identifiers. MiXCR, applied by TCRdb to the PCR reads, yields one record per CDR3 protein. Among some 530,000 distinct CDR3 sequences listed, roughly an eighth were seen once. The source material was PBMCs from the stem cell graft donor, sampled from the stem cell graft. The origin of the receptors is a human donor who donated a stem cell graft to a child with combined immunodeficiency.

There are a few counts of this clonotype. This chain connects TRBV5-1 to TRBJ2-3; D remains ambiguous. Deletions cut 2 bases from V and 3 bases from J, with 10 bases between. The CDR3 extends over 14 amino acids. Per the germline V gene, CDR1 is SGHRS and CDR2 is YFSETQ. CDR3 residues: CASSFLRWTDTQYF. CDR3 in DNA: TGCGCCAGCAGCTTCTTGCGTTGGACAGATACGCAGTATTTT.

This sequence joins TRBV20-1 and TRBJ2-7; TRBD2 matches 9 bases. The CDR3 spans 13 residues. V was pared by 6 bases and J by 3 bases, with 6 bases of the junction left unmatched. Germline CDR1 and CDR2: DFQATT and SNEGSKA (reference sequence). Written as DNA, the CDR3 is TGCAGTGCCGGGACTAGCCCGATCTACGAGCAGTACTTC. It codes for CSAGTSPIYEQYF.

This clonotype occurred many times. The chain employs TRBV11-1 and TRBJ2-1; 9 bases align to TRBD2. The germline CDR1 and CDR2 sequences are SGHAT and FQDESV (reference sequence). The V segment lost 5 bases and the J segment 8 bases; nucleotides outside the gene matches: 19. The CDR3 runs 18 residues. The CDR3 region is CASSPPGLAFNSLDEQFF. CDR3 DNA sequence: TGTGCCAGCAGCCCTCCGGGACTAGCCTTTAATTCCCTTGATGAGCAGTTCTTC.

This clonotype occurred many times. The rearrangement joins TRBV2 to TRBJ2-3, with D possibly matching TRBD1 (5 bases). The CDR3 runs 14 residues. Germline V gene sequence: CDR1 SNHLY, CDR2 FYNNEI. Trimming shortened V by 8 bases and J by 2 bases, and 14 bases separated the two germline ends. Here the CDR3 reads CASLGRVPTDTQYF. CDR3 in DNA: TGTGCCAGCCTTGGCAGGGTCCCCACAGATACGCAGTATTTT. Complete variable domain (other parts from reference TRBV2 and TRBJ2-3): EPEVTQTPSHQVTQMGQEVILRCVPISNHLYFYWYRQILGQKVEFLVSFYNNEISEKSEIFDDQFSVERPDGSNFTLKIRSTKLEDSAMYFCASLGRVPTDTQYFGPGTRLTVL.

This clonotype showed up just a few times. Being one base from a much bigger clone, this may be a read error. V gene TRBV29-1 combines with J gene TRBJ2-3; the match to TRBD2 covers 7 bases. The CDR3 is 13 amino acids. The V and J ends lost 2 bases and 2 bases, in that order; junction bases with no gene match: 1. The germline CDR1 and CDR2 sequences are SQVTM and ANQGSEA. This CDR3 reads CSVELAVTDTQYF. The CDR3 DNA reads TGCAGCGTTGAACTAGCGGTCACAGATACGCAGTATTTT.

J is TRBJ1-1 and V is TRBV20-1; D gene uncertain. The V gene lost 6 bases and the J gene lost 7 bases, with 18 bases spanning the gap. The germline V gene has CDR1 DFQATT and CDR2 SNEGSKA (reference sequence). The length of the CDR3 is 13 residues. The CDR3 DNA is TGCAGTGCAACCTCGGCAGCGACCGATGAAGCTTTCTTT. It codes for CSATSAATDEAFF.

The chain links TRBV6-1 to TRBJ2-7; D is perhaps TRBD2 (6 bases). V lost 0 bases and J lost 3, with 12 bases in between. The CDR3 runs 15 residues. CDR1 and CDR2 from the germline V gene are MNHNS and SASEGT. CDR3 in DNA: TGTGCCAGCAGTGAAGCAAACGGGAGCCTCTACGAGCAGTACTTC. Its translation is CASSEANGSLYEQYF.

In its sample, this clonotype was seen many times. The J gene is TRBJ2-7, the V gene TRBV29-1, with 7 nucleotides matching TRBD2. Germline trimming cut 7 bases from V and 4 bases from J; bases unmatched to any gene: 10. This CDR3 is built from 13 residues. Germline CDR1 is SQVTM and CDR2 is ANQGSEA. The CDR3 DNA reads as TGCAGCGCCCTTGAGGCTAGCGGTTACGAGCAGTACTTC. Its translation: CSALEASGYEQYF.

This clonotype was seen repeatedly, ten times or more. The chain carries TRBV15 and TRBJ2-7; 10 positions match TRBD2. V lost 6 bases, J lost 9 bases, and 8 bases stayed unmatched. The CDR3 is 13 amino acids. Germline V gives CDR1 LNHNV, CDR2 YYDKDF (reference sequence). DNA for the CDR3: TGTGCCACCAGTAGGACTAGCGGCGAGGGGCAGTACTTC. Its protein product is CATSRTSGEGQYF.

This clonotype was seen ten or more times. CDR3 sequence reads: CASSESRTSGRGLEQYF. CDR3 in DNA: TGCGCCAGCAGTGAGTCGAGGACTAGCGGGAGGGGTCTTGAGCAGTACTTC. The V and J genes are TRBV10-2 and TRBJ2-7, with 15 bases aligning to TRBD2. This CDR3 spans 17 amino acids. Germline CDR1 WSHSY, CDR2 SAAADI. V lost 0 bases to trimming and J lost 7 bases; unmatched junction nucleotides: 7.

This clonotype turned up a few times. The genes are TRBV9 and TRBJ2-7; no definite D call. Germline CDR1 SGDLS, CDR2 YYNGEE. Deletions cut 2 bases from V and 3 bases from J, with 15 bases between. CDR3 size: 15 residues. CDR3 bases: TGTGCCAGCAGCGTGTCAGAATTCTTCCACTACGAGCAGTACTTC. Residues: CASSVSEFFHYEQYF.

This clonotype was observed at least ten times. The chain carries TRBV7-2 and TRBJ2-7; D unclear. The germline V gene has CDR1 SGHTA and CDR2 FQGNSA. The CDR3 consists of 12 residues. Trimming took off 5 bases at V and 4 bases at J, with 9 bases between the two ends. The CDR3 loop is CASSLSLYEQYF. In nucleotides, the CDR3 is TGTGCCAGCAGCCTAAGCTTGTACGAGCAGTACTTC.

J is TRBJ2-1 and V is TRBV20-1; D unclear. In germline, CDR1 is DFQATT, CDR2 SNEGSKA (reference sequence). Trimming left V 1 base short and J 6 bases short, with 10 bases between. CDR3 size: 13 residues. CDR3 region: CSARARTGNEQFF. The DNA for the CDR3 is TGCAGTGCTAGAGCTAGAACGGGCAATGAGCAGTTCTTC.

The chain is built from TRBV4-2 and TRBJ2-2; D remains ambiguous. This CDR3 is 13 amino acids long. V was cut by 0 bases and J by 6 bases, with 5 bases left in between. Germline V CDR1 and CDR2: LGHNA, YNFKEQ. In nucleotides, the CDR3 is TGTGCCAGCAGCCAAGATCTATCCGGGGAGCTGTTTTTT. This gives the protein CASSQDLSGELFF.

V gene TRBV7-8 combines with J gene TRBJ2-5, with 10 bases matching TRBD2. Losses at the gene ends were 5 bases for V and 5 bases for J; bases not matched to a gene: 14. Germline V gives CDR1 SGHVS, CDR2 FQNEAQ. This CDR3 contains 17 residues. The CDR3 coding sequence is TGTGCCAGCAGCCCAAATGGGCTAGCGGGAGTGGGGGAGACCCAGTACTTC. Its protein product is CASSPNGLAGVGETQYF.

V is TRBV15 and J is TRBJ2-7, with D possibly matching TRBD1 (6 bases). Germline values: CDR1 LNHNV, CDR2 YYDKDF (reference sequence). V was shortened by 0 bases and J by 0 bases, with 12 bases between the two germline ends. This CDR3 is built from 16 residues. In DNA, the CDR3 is TGTGCCACCAGCAGAGATGTGGGGGCGAACTCCTACGAGCAGTACTTC. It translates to CATSRDVGANSYEQYF.

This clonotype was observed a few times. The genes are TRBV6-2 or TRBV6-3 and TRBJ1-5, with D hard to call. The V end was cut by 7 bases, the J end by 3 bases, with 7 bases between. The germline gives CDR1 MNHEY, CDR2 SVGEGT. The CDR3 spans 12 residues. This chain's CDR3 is CASNDANQPQHF. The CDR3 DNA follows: TGTGCCAGCAATGATGCCAATCAGCCCCAGCATTTT.

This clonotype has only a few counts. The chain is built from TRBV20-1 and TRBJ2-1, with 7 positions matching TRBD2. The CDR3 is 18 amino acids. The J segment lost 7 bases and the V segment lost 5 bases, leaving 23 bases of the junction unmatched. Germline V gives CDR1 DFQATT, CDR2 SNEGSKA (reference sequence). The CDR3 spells CSASGTTAGVSHLNEQFF. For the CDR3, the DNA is TGCAGTGCTTCCGGGACGACGGCGGGAGTATCTCACCTAAATGAGCAGTTCTTC.

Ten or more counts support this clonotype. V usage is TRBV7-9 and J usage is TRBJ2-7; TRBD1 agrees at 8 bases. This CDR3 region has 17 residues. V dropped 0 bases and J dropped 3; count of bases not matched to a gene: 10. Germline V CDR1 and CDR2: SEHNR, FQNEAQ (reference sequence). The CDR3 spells CASSLARGTGRFYEQYF. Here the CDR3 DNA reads TGTGCCAGCAGCTTAGCGCGAGGGACAGGCCGATTCTACGAGCAGTACTTC.

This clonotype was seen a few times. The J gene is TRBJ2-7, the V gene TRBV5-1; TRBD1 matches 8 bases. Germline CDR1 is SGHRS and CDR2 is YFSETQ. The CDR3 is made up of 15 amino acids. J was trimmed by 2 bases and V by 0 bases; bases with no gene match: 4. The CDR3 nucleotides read TGCGCCAGCAGCTTGGAGGCAGGGGGCCCCTACGAGCAGTACTTC. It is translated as CASSLEAGGPYEQYF.

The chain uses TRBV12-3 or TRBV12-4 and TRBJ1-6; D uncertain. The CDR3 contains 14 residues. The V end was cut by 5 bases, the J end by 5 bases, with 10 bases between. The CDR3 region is CASSLHQNNSPLHF. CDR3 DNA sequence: TGTGCCAGCAGTCTACACCAAAATAATTCACCCCTCCACTTT.

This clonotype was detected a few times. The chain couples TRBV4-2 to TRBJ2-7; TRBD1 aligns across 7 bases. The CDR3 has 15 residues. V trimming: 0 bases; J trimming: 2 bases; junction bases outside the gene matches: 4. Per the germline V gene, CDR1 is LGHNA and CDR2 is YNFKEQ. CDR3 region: CASSQEIGTAYEQYF. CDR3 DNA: TGTGCCAGCAGCCAAGAGATAGGGACAGCCTACGAGCAGTACTTC.

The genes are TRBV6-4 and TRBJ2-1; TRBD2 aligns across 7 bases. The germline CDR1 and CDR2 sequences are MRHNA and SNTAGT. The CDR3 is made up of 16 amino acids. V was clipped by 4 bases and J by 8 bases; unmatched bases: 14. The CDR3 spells CASSVASGSTGDEQFF. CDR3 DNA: TGTGCCAGCAGTGTTGCTAGCGGTTCCACTGGCGATGAGCAGTTCTTC.

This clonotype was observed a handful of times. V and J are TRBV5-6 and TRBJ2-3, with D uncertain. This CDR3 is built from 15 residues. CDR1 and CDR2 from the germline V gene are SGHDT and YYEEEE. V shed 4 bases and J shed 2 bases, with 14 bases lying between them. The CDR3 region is CASSGSLGDTDTQYF. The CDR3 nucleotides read TGTGCCAGCAGCGGTTCCCTCGGAGACACAGATACGCAGTATTTT.

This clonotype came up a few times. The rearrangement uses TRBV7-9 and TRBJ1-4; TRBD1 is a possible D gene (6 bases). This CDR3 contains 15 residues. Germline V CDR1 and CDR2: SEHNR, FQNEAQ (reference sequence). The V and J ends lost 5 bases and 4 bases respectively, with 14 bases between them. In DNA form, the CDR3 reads TGTGCCAGCAGCCCGCCCCGGACAGATAATGAAAAACTGTTTTTT. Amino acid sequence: CASSPPRTDNEKLFF.